The following is a TCR beta chain sequence with its context. The antigen remains unidentified. Clones were read by immunoSEQ multiplex PCR, and TCRdb kept only the in-frame ones, dropping some. The table has tens of thousands of clones, about 93% seen once. The sample belongs to a study of T cell clonotyping in hematopoietic cell transplantation. Study outcomes and limitations: Few recipient clonotypes overlapped donors; over 95% were de novo at given depth.

Germline CDR1 and CDR2: MNHNS and SASEGT. The CDR3 has 15 amino acids. J was trimmed by 4 bases and V by 1 base; bases with no gene match: 3. The chain links TRBV6-1 to TRBJ2-3; 9 positions agree with TRBD1. This clonotype was sampled from a female patient aged 50-65 years who had an allogeneic stem cell transplant from a related donor, so the T cells may come from the graft donor. Some clones in this sample may be carry-over from other donors' samples. Here the sequenced sample was PBMCs, taken 100 days after allogeneic stem cell transplant. CDR3 bases: TGTGCCAGCAGTGAAGGGACAGGGGCCCCAGATACGCAGTATTTT. Protein sequence: CASSEGTGAPDTQYF.